The rows below give T cell receptor beta chains drawn from one sample of a study of blood T cell repertoires in COVID-19. Sequencing used immunoSEQ multiplex PCR; TCRdb keeps in-frame clones, though not all of them. The sample shows approximately 130,000 clones, around three quarters of them seen only once. The specimen was peripheral blood. Source of these receptors: a human donor in a cohort sampled during active COVID-19. CDR3s leave out the opening cysteine and the closing phenylalanine or tryptophan. Not every row has a clone size; where given, it reads once, few, many or a size class.

TRBJ2-6	once	12	TRBV6-4	ASSRGAGANVLT
TRBJ2-2	few	14	TRBV19	ASSIRIGTGSGELF
TRBJ2-3	NA	11	TRBV12-3/TRBV12-4	ASSPTRLDTQY
TRBJ1-5	many	13	TRBV5-5	ASSFWDRGDQPQH
TRBJ2-5	NA	12	TRBV18	ASSPEDREETQY
TRBJ2-7	NA	12	TRBV7-9	ASSPGTATYEQY
TRBJ1-2	few	13	TRBV2	ASRRIGQGNYGYT
TRBJ2-7	NA	10	TRBV2	ASSVRGDEQY
TRBJ1-4	NA	13	TRBV29-1	SVAVPGTANEKLF
TRBJ1-6	NA	11	TRBV7-9	ASIGGDGSPLH
TRBJ2-1	NA	13	TRBV7-2	ASSLQGGIYNEQF
TRBJ2-7	NA	14	TRBV5-4	ASSPPPTGVSNEQY
TRBJ2-7	NA	12	TRBV6-1	ASSELGQIYEQY
TRBJ2-5	NA	11	TRBV18	ASSPGLQETQY
TRBJ1-5	NA	11	TRBV10-3	AISRQGAEPQH
TRBJ2-1	many	14	TRBV7-9	ASSINSGTTYNEQF
TRBJ2-7	once	11	TRBV6-2/TRBV6-3	ASSYGSGGPGG
TRBJ1-1	NA	13	TRBV19	ASSIDTGKVTEAF
TRBJ2-5	few	14	TRBV4-1	ASSQVLAGNQETQY
TRBJ1-2	NA	14	TRBV28	ASSFRYSSVAFGYT
TRBJ2-3	NA	12	TRBV5-6	ASSSGLFADTQY
TRBJ1-2	NA	12	TRBV19	ASSLGQGEGGYT
TRBJ2-7	NA	10	TRBV5-4	ASSPDRKQQY
TRBJ1-5	NA	10	TRBV10-3	AISSTNQPQH
TRBJ1-2	few	10	TRBV11-2	ASSNDLYGYT